Here is one T cell receptor (beta chain) with its context. Germline V CDR1 and CDR2: GTSNPN, SVGIG (reference sequence). The V gene end was trimmed by 4 bases and the J gene end by 5 bases; junction bases not matched to a gene: 6. This CDR3 region has 13 residues. Assay used: immunoSEQ multiplex PCR; TCRdb lists only in-frame clones, some missing. The sample includes 350,000 to 400,000 clones, 87% of them seen just once. This entry belongs to a study of blood T cell repertoires in COVID-19. Whole-study context: Symptom resolution, clearance, or two negative PCRs marked donors in Cohort 3 as recovered.

The sample was PBMCs or T cells enriched from blood (not recorded which). J is TRBJ1-1 and V is TRBV30; 8 bases align to TRBD1. This clonotype was obtained from a man aged 35-49 years in a cohort exposed to, infected with or recovered from COVID-19 (not recorded which). The CDR3 sequence is CAWTRDRRTEAFF. For the CDR3, the DNA is TGTGCCTGGACTCGGGACAGGCGGACTGAAGCTTTCTTT.